The following is a T cell receptor (beta chain) sequence with its context. V shed 0 bases and J 1 base; nucleotides not matched to a gene: 2. CDR3 length: 16 residues. Germline V gene data show CDR1 as LGHNA and CDR2 as YNFKEQ. The data derive from a study of blood T cell repertoires in COVID-19. Study overall: Researchers got acute and convalescent COVID-19 samples from the United States, Italy and Spain. In each case, the material was cDNA or gDNA derived from T cells, B-cell-depleted T cells, or PBMCs.

Study processing details: Nucleated cell counts were estimated from reference gene primer amplification. Data came from immunoSEQ multiplex PCR; TCRdb stores just in-frame clones and leaves some out. Clonal size and the V and J genes are those of that table, whereas D and trimming came from the DNA. The repertoire holds under 350,000 clones, with about 89% as singletons. The clonotype was recovered from a man in his fifties or sixties with acute or convalescent COVID-19. The chain couples TRBV4-2 to TRBJ2-2; 7 bases are shared with TRBD1. The sequencing input was peripheral blood. CDR3: CASSQDRTGNTGELFF. The CDR3, as DNA: TGTGCCAGCAGCCAAGACCGGACAGGGAACACCGGGGAGCTGTTTTTT.